The 18 T cell receptor beta chains in this list originate from one sample, sequenced in a study of blood T cell repertoires in COVID-19. Method: immunoSEQ multiplex PCR; TCRdb's copy keeps in-frame clones and lacks some. The data show about 180,000 clones, around 85% seen once. Sequenced material: PBMCs or T cells enriched from blood (not recorded which). Every receptor here comes from a man in his forties who had recovered from COVID-19.

This clone has only one observation. V gene TRBV10-3 combines with J gene TRBJ1-1; TRBD1 matches at 7 bases. Germline V gene sequence: CDR1 ENHRY, CDR2 SYGVKD. There are 14 residues in the CDR3. V shed 4 bases and J 0 bases; nucleotides not matched to a gene: 2. The CDR3 region is CAISGQGLNTEAFF. In DNA, the CDR3 is TGTGCCATCAGTGGACAGGGCTTGAACACTGAAGCTTTCTTT.

The V gene is TRBV25-1, the J gene TRBJ2-7; the D is unclear. This CDR3 is built from 13 residues. V lost 2 bases to trimming and J lost 0 bases, with 5 bases between them. Germline lookup yields CDR1 MGHDK and CDR2 SYGVNS. Here the CDR3 DNA reads TGTGCCAGCAGTGAACGGTTCTCCTACGAGCAGTACTTC. This encodes CASSERFSYEQYF.

The chain links TRBV7-3 to TRBJ2-2; possible D gene TRBD2, 6 bases. The CDR3 runs to 16 residues. V lost 4 bases and J 6 bases, leaving 18 bases between the germline ends. Germline V CDR1 and CDR2: SGHTA, FQGTGA. In DNA, the CDR3 is TGTGCCAGCAGCTCCAATTCCGTGGGGGGTTCCGGGGAGCTGTTTTTT. This encodes CASSSNSVGGSGELFF. Combining the CDR3 with reference TRBV7-3 and TRBJ2-2 gives the whole variable domain GAGVSQTPSNKVTEKGKYVELRCDPISGHTALYWYRQSLGQGPEFLIYFQGTGAADDSGLPNDRFFAVRPEGSVSTLKIQRTERGDSAVYLCASSSNSVGGSGELFFGEGSRLTVL.

The chain combines TRBV5-5 with TRBJ1-6; TRBD1 aligns across 9 bases. The J segment lost 7 bases and the V segment lost 2 bases, leaving 4 bases of the junction unmatched. Germline V lookup: CDR1 SGHKS, CDR2 YYEKEE (reference sequence). The CDR3 sequence is 15 residues long. Here the CDR3 DNA reads TGTGCCAGCAGCTTCCGGGACAGGGAAAATTCACCCCTCCACTTT. Its protein is CASSFRDRENSPLHF.

The chain combines TRBV9 with TRBJ2-7, with 10 bases aligning to TRBD2. Unmatched junction bases numbered 5, after V lost 4 bases and J lost 1 base. Per the germline V gene, CDR1 is SGDLS and CDR2 is YYNGEE. This CDR3 contains 15 residues. CDR3 region: CASSHTSGDSYEQYF. DNA for the CDR3: TGTGCCAGCAGCCATACTAGCGGGGATTCCTACGAGCAGTACTTC. Variable domain in full (rest from reference TRBV9 and TRBJ2-7): DSGVTQTPKHLITATGQRVTLRCSPRSGDLSVYWYQQSLDQGLQFLIQYYNGEERAKGNILERFSAQQFPDLHSELNLSSLELGDSALYFCASSHTSGDSYEQYFGPGTRLTVT.

In its sample, this clone was seen a few times. The chain uses TRBV7-9 and TRBJ1-5, with a possible D match to TRBD1 (6 bases). Germline CDR1 reads SEHNR; CDR2 reads FQNEAQ (reference sequence). This CDR3 region has 15 residues. V shed 5 bases and J shed 6 bases, with 17 bases lying between them. As DNA, the CDR3 is TGTGCCAGCAGCCCCGGCGGGGGGGCATCTCAGCCCCAGCATTTT. The encoded protein is CASSPGGGASQPQHF.

The chain couples TRBV4-1 to TRBJ2-7; TRBD2 matches at 9 bases. The trim removed 4 bases at V and 1 base at J, leaving 8 bases unmatched. The CDR3 runs to 16 residues. The germline CDR1 and CDR2 sequences are MGHRA and YSYEKL. The CDR3 loop is CASSPLGREGSYEQYF. The CDR3 nucleotides are TGCGCCAGCAGCCCGCTGGGGCGGGAGGGTTCCTACGAGCAGTACTTC.

The genes are TRBV4-1 and TRBJ2-1; the match to TRBD2 covers 8 bases. The CDR3 spans 16 residues. Per germline, CDR1 MGHRA and CDR2 YSYEKL. V was pared by 3 bases and J by 6 bases, with 10 bases of the junction left unmatched. The CDR3 DNA follows: TGCGCCAGCAGCCATCCCGGGACTAGACGGACCAATGAGCAGTTCTTC. Protein sequence: CASSHPGTRRTNEQFF.

J is TRBJ1-6 and V is TRBV5-1; TRBD1 matches at 10 bases. Germline loops: CDR1 SGHRS, CDR2 YFSETQ. V lost 2 bases to trimming and J lost 14 bases; unmatched junction nucleotides: 7. The CDR3 consists of 14 residues. In nucleotides, the CDR3 is TGCGCCAGCAGCTTAGGAGACAGGGGGCTGGCCCTCCACTTT. Its translation is CASSLGDRGLALHF.

The gene calls are TRBV29-1 and TRBJ1-6; D is ambiguous. Germline V lookup: CDR1 SQVTM, CDR2 ANQGSEA. This CDR3 region has 13 residues. Trimming removed 4 bases from V and 5 bases from J, with 9 bases in between. This CDR3 is CSVAFGDNSPLHF. CDR3 nucleotides: TGCAGCGTTGCTTTCGGAGATAATTCACCCCTCCACTTT.

The V and J genes are TRBV18 and TRBJ1-1; the match to TRBD1 covers 8 bases. The CDR3 consists of 18 residues. Looked up from germline, CDR1 is KGHSH and CDR2 is LQKENI. V trimming: 2 bases; J trimming: 5 bases; junction bases outside the gene matches: 16. CDR3 sequence: CASSPGLLVDRVWTEAFF. Here the CDR3 DNA reads TGTGCCAGCTCACCAGGTCTATTGGTGGACAGGGTGTGGACTGAAGCTTTCTTT.

J is TRBJ2-2 and V is TRBV6-5; 10 nucleotides match TRBD1. This CDR3 comprises 15 residues. CDR1 is MNHEY, CDR2 SVGAGI, per germline. V lost 2 bases and J lost 4; bases outside the gene matches: 1. CDR3 sequence reads: CASSYGTGATGELFF. CDR3 bases: TGTGCCAGCAGTTACGGGACAGGGGCCACCGGGGAGCTGTTTTTT.

This rearrangement joins TRBV4-1 to TRBJ1-6, with 8 positions matching TRBD1. Looked up from germline, CDR1 is MGHRA and CDR2 is YSYEKL. The CDR3 contains 14 residues. The trim removed 6 bases at V and 9 bases at J, leaving 7 bases unmatched. CDR3 bases: TGCGCCAGCAGTGCTGACAGGGGAGGTTCACCCCTCCACTTT. Translation gives CASSADRGGSPLHF.

V is TRBV10-3 and J is TRBJ2-1; 16 nucleotides match TRBD2. This CDR3 has 17 amino acids. J lost 7 bases, V lost 8 bases, and 11 bases had no gene match. Germline CDR1 ENHRY, CDR2 SYGVKD. The CDR3 DNA sequence: TGTGCCATCCGCGCCGGGACTAGCGGGGGGGTGGGAAATGAGCAGTTCTTC. It translates to CAIRAGTSGGVGNEQFF.

On this clone: Other DNA variants within this sample encode the same CDR3. The rearrangement joins TRBV10-1 to TRBJ2-3; D perhaps matches TRBD2 (6 bases). Looked up from germline, CDR1 is WNHNN and CDR2 is SYGVQD (reference sequence). V was cut by 2 bases and J by 3 bases, with 6 bases left in between. There are 13 residues in the CDR3. The CDR3 spells CASSEGGTDTQYF. The CDR3 DNA sequence: TGCGCCAGCAGTGAGGGGGGGACAGATACGCAGTATTTT.

The sample holds a few counts of this clone. V is TRBV5-6 and J is TRBJ2-7; 12 nucleotides line up with TRBD2. V lost 4 bases to trimming and J lost 5 bases; unmatched junction nucleotides: 13. Germline values: CDR1 SGHDT, CDR2 YYEEEE. The CDR3 runs 17 residues. CDR3 nucleotide sequence: TGTGCCAGCAGCGTGATGATTCGACTAGCGGGAGTCCACGAGCAGTACTTC. Its protein is CASSVMIRLAGVHEQYF.

The CDR3 spells CASSRQGADYGYTF. CDR3 nucleotide sequence: TGTGCCAGCAGCCGACAGGGGGCGGACTATGGCTACACCTTC. The rearrangement uses TRBV13 and TRBJ1-2, with TRBD1 identical over 10 bases. The CDR3 covers 14 residues. V gave up 5 bases and J gave up 3 bases; unmatched junction bases: 3. CDR1 is PRHDT and CDR2 is FYEKMQ in the germline V gene (reference sequence). Combining the CDR3 with reference TRBV13 and TRBJ1-2 gives the whole variable domain AAGVIQSPRHLIKEKRETATLKCYPIPRHDTVYWYQQGPGQDPQFLISFYEKMQSDKGSIPDRFSAQQFSDYHSELNMSSLELGDSALYFCASSRQGADYGYTFGSGTRLTVV.

The genes are TRBV7-9 and TRBJ1-4; D possibly corresponds to TRBD1 (5 bases). Per the germline V gene, CDR1 is SEHNR and CDR2 is FQNEAQ (reference sequence). The CDR3 is 15 residues long. V was trimmed by 5 bases and J by 6 bases, leaving 16 bases between them. CDR3 amino acids: CASSEWEGRDEKLFF. CDR3 in DNA: TGTGCCAGCAGCGAGTGGGAGGGACGGGATGAAAAACTGTTTTTT.